The TCR beta chain under discussion was sequenced for a study of T cell repertoires in cytomegalovirus infection. About the research overall: Indicated by public TCR beta signatures were CMV infection and matching HLA type. Findings and caveats of the study: CMV-specific HLA-C-restricted TCR beta clonotypes dominated the ex vivo response. There were carriers of CMV plus the relevant HLA, and cumulative public TCR beta family frequency identified them.

TCRdb re-called the reads through MiXCR, storing one row per CDR3 protein. Of some 350,000 distinct CDR3 sequences listed, 15% to 20% are singletons. CDR1 is SGHTA, CDR2 FQGNSA, per germline. The CDR3 runs 15 residues. Losses at the gene ends were 1 base for V and 8 bases for J; bases not matched to a gene: 9. This clonotype was observed a few times. The antigen remains unidentified. Material for sequencing was PBMCs. This receptor was taken from a human donor in good health (CMV status not recorded). Some clones in this sample may be carry-over from other donors' samples. V and J are TRBV7-2 and TRBJ1-2; TRBD1 agrees at 8 bases. The CDR3 DNA reads TGTGCCAGCAGCTTAGAGGCCAGGGGGCAGGAAGGCTACACCTTC. Encoded protein: CASSLEARGQEGYTF. Variable domain in full (rest from reference TRBV7-2 and TRBJ1-2): GAGVSQSPSNKVTEKGKDVELRCDPISGHTALYWYRQSLGQGLEFLIYFQGNSAPDKSGLPSDRFSAERTGGSVSTLTIQRTQQEDSAVYLCASSLEARGQEGYTFGSGTRLTVV.